This is a list of T cell receptor beta chains from one sample in a study of blood T cell repertoires in COVID-19. Here immunoSEQ multiplex PCR was the method, and the copy in TCRdb shows in-frame clones only, minus some. Here the sample spans a few hundred thousand clones, 80% to 90% being singletons. Sequencing used peripheral blood. Receptors were obtained from a man aged 25 to 45 with active or convalescent COVID-19. CDR3s include the opening cysteine and the closing phenylalanine or tryptophan. The D gene is left open where the match is weak. Not every row has a clone size; where given, it reads once, few, many or a size class.

D gene	V gene	J gene	clone size	CDR3 DNA	CDR3 protein
.	TRBV7-9	TRBJ2-6	.	TGTGCCAGCAGCAAAAGGCAGGGAAACGAGGCCAACGTCCTGACTTTC	CASSKRQGNEANVLTF
.	TRBV30	TRBJ1-5	.	TGTGCCTGGACCACTGGCAGGCTTCAGGGTCAGCCCCAGCATTTT	CAWTTGRLQGQPQHF
.	TRBV6-5	TRBJ1-6	.	TGTGCCAGCAGTTACGGCGTCGAGGGATCCCTCCACTTT	CASSYGVEGSLHF
TRBD1	TRBV4-1	TRBJ2-2	.	TGCGCCAGCAGCCAAGATGGTCGGACAGGAGGCACCGGGGAGCTGTTTTTT	CASSQDGRTGGTGELFF
.	TRBV7-8	TRBJ1-1	.	TGTGCCAGCAGCCCGACTGAGAACACTGAAGCTTTCTTT	CASSPTENTEAFF
TRBD2	TRBV4-2	TRBJ2-5	.	TGTGCCAGCAGCCGAGGGACTAGCGGGTATCAAGAGACCCAGTACTTC	CASSRGTSGYQETQYF
.	TRBV9	TRBJ1-1	.	TGTGCCAGCAGCGTAGAGCACGGAGGGAGAGCTTTCTTT	CASSVEHGGRAFF
TRBD2	TRBV29-1	TRBJ2-7	.	TGCAGCGTTGAAGCTAGCGGAAGCTACGAGCAGTACTTC	CSVEASGSYEQYF
.	TRBV24-1	TRBJ2-3	.	TGTGCCACCAGTGATCGACAGGGCACAGATACGCAGTATTTT	CATSDRQGTDTQYF
TRBD1	TRBV5-1	TRBJ2-7	.	TGCGCCAGCAGCTTAGGGGACAGTTTCGACGAGCAGTACTTC	CASSLGDSFDEQYF
.	TRBV19	TRBJ2-7	.	TGTGCCAGTAGTATAGGGGGACTCTCCTACGAGCAGTACTTC	CASSIGGLSYEQYF
TRBD1	TRBV6-5	TRBJ1-6	.	TGTGCCAGCAGTTACTCGACAGGGTCTAATTCACCCCTCCACTTT	CASSYSTGSNSPLHF
TRBD2	TRBV6-5	TRBJ2-5	.	TGTGCCAGCAGGTACCGTCTAGCGGGGCAAGAGACCCAGTACTTC	CASRYRLAGQETQYF
.	TRBV27	TRBJ1-2	.	TGTGCCAGCAGTTCCCACAGGGAAGACTATGGCTACACCTTC	CASSSHREDYGYTF
.	TRBV7-2	TRBJ2-2	few	TGTGCCAGCAGCGCGCTTGCCGGGGAGCTGTTTTTT	CASSALAGELFF
TRBD1	TRBV7-2	TRBJ2-7	.	TGTGCCAGCAGCTTGGACAGGGGGGTATACGAGCAGTACTTC	CASSLDRGVYEQYF
.	TRBV5-1	TRBJ1-1	.	TGCGCCAGCAGCTTGGTTATGGGGCTAGAAACTGAAGCTTTCTTT	CASSLVMGLETEAFF
.	TRBV4-3	TRBJ2-2	.	TGCGCCAGCAGCCAAGAAAGGGTTCAGGGCGGGGCTGCGGGCACCGGGGAGCTGTTTTTT	CASSQERVQGGAAGTGELFF
.	TRBV4-2	TRBJ2-7	.	TGTGCCAGCAGCCAAGAGGTTGGGGCCTTCCAGTACGAGCAGTACTTC	CASSQEVGAFQYEQYF
.	TRBV5-4	TRBJ1-1	few	TGTGCCAGCAGCTCGGGACAGAACACTGAAGCTTTCTTT	CASSSGQNTEAFF
.	TRBV2	TRBJ2-5	.	TGTGCCAGCAGTGTTTTCCAGGGTGGAGAGACCCAGTACTTC	CASSVFQGGETQYF
TRBD1	TRBV2	TRBJ1-5	.	TGTGCCAGCACTCCAGACAGGGGGAATCAGCCCCAGCATTTT	CASTPDRGNQPQHF
.	TRBV21-1	TRBJ2-5	.	TGTGCCAGCAGACTCTCGTCAGGACTAGCGGGAGAGGGGCAAGAGACCCAGTACTTC	CASRLSSGLAGEGQETQYF
TRBD1	TRBV28	TRBJ1-4	few	TGTGCCAGCAGTTTCGGGACAGGGGGTTTTGATGAAAAACTGTTTTTT	CASSFGTGGFDEKLFF
TRBD1	TRBV7-9	TRBJ2-3	.	TGTGCCAGCAGCTCAAACTATGGACAGGGCACAGATACGCAGTATTTT	CASSSNYGQGTDTQYF
TRBD2	TRBV5-1	TRBJ2-1	.	TGCGCCAGCAGCTTAGGGGGACTAGCGGGAGTTGAGGAGCAGTTCTTC	CASSLGGLAGVEEQFF
TRBD1	TRBV28	TRBJ2-7	.	TGTGCCAGCAAGAGGACAGGGACCTACGAGCAGTACTTC	CASKRTGTYEQYF
.	TRBV5-1	TRBJ1-1	.	TGCGCCAGCAGCTTGGCGGGAAGTAGGAACACTGAAGCTTTCTTT	CASSLAGSRNTEAFF
TRBD1	TRBV6-1	TRBJ2-7	.	TGTGCCAGCAGTTCTACTATCCGGGACAGCTACGAGCAGTACTTC	CASSSTIRDSYEQYF
.	TRBV11-2	TRBJ1-5	.	TGTGCCAGCAGCTTAGAAATCCTCCAGCCCCAGCATTTT	CASSLEILQPQHF
TRBD1	TRBV6-6	TRBJ1-5	few	TGTGCCACCCAGGGACAGTCCGATCAGCCCCAGCATTTT	CATQGQSDQPQHF
.	TRBV28	TRBJ1-1	.	TGTGCCAGCAGGTCCCCCCCCCTAACAGCTTTCTTT	CASRSPPLTAFF
.	TRBV7-2	TRBJ1-1	.	TGTGCCAGCAGCTGGCTCGCGGTGAACACTGAAGCTTTCTTT	CASSWLAVNTEAFF
TRBD2	TRBV2	TRBJ2-7	.	TGTGCCAGCGACCCGGGGGGTTACAACGAGCAGTACTTC	CASDPGGYNEQYF
.	TRBV12-3/TRBV12-4	TRBJ1-2	once	TGTGCCAGCAGTCCGGAGGCCCCCGCGAACACCTTC	CASSPEAPANTF
.	TRBV6-2/TRBV6-3	TRBJ1-1	once	TGTGCCAGCAGTTACTCGAGTAACACTGAAGCTTTCTTT	CASSYSSNTEAFF
.	TRBV19	TRBJ1-5	.	TGTGCCAGTACTTCCGGCGGTCAGCCCCAGCATTTT	CASTSGGQPQHF
TRBD2	TRBV14	TRBJ2-5	.	TGTGCCAGCAGCCAACCGGGACTAAAAGCGGAGACCCAGTACTTC	CASSQPGLKAETQYF
.	TRBV4-2	TRBJ2-5	.	TGTGCCAGCAGCCAAGAGGGTTTTGGGGGGGCGAGGGAGACCCAGTACTTC	CASSQEGFGGARETQYF
.	TRBV5-8	TRBJ2-3	.	TGTGCCAGCAGCTTGGGGGGGCCGTTGGGCGATACGCAGTATTTT	CASSLGGPLGDTQYF
.	TRBV18	TRBJ1-6	.	TGTGCCAGCTCAACCATTAGCGGGGATTCACCCCTCCACTTT	CASSTISGDSPLHF
.	TRBV30	TRBJ1-2	.	TGTGCCTGGAGTGTAAAGGATAGAGGGAACTATGGCTACACCTTC	CAWSVKDRGNYGYTF
.	TRBV5-6	TRBJ1-4	few	TGTGCCAGCAGCCCACAGGGAAGCAGGGAAAAACTGTTTTTT	CASSPQGSREKLFF
.	TRBV18	TRBJ1-3	.	TGTGCCAGCTCACCGACCAGGACAAGCCCCTCTGGAAACACCATATATTTT	CASSPTRTSPSGNTIYF
TRBD1	TRBV7-2	TRBJ1-2	.	TGTGCCAGCAGCCTAGGGGGCGGCTATGGCTACACCTTC	CASSLGGGYGYTF
.	TRBV7-2	TRBJ2-3	.	TGTGCCAGCAGCTTAGAATACGGGAAGACAGATACGCAGTATTTT	CASSLEYGKTDTQYF
TRBD2	TRBV5-1	TRBJ2-3	.	TGCGCCAGCAGCCATGGACTAGCGGGAAGATCAGATACGCAGTATTTT	CASSHGLAGRSDTQYF
.	TRBV19	TRBJ1-1	few	TGTGCCAGTAGTACGGGGGTTGAAGCTTTCTTT	CASSTGVEAFF
.	TRBV19	TRBJ1-2	.	TGTGCCAGTAGTATCGGGGGTCGCGGCTACACCTTC	CASSIGGRGYTF
.	TRBV6-5	TRBJ2-1	.	TGTGCCAGCAGACTCCTCAATGAGCAGTTCTTC	CASRLLNEQFF